This is a list of T cell receptor beta chains from one sample in a study of blood T cell repertoires in COVID-19. Using immunoSEQ multiplex PCR, the repertoire was profiled, and TCRdb retains in-frame clones only, with some absent. The table has approximately 260,000 clones, around nine tenths seen once. Sequenced material: peripheral blood. The source of these receptors is a woman between 40 and 55 years old who had recovered from COVID-19. Both conserved end residues are part of each CDR3. Each record gives: J gene, D gene, V gene, clone size, CDR3 DNA, CDR3 protein. The D gene is left open where the match is weak. Size is stated for part of the rows, as once, few or many counts, or as a class when the clone is expanded.

j_gene: TRBJ2-7; d_gene: -; v_gene: TRBV3-1/TRBV3-2; abundance: -; CDR3nt: TGTGCCAGCAGCCAAGATCGGGGGAAGAGCCGAGGGCTTTACGAGCAGTACTTC; CDR3aa: CASSQDRGKSRGLYEQYF
j_gene: TRBJ2-5; d_gene: TRBD1; v_gene: TRBV24-1; abundance: -; CDR3nt: TGTGCCACCAGTGGGGGGACAGGGCTGCCAAAGACCCAGTACTTC; CDR3aa: CATSGGTGLPKTQYF
j_gene: TRBJ2-7; d_gene: -; v_gene: TRBV6-2/TRBV6-3; abundance: -; CDR3nt: TGTGCCAGCAGTCGGGTCCTCTACGAGCAGTACTTC; CDR3aa: CASSRVLYEQYF
j_gene: TRBJ2-5; d_gene: TRBD2; v_gene: TRBV3-1/TRBV3-2; abundance: -; CDR3nt: TGTGCCAGCAGCCTTTTAGGGCTAGCGGGCTCCCCCCGAGAGACCCAGTACTTC; CDR3aa: CASSLLGLAGSPRETQYF
j_gene: TRBJ1-6; d_gene: -; v_gene: TRBV28; abundance: -; CDR3nt: TGTGCCAGCAGCCAGAACTATAATTCACCCCTCCACTTT; CDR3aa: CASSQNYNSPLHF
j_gene: TRBJ2-2; d_gene: -; v_gene: TRBV21-1; abundance: -; CDR3nt: TGTGCCAGCAGCAAAGAAAGAGGTCCTCCGAACACCGGGGAGCTGTTTTTT; CDR3aa: CASSKERGPPNTGELFF
j_gene: TRBJ1-5; d_gene: -; v_gene: TRBV10-3; abundance: few; CDR3nt: TGTGCCATCAGTGACGGGGGAGGCAATCAGCCCCAGCATTTT; CDR3aa: CAISDGGGNQPQHF
j_gene: TRBJ1-2; d_gene: -; v_gene: TRBV24-1; abundance: -; CDR3nt: TGTGCCACCAGTGATGGAGGGCAGGCCGACTATGGCTACACCTTC; CDR3aa: CATSDGGQADYGYTF
j_gene: TRBJ2-1; d_gene: -; v_gene: TRBV3-1/TRBV3-2; abundance: once; CDR3nt: TGTGCCAGCAGCCAAGACCCCCAGCGGGAGCAGTTCTTC; CDR3aa: CASSQDPQREQFF
j_gene: TRBJ2-2; d_gene: TRBD2; v_gene: TRBV19; abundance: -; CDR3nt: TGTGCCACTATACGGGCGGGAGGTCATGTGGGGGAGCTGTTTTTT; CDR3aa: CATIRAGGHVGELFF
j_gene: TRBJ2-1; d_gene: TRBD2; v_gene: TRBV6-4; abundance: -; CDR3nt: TGTGCCAGCAGTGACGAGGGGACTAGCGGGATCCGGAAGCAGTTCTTC; CDR3aa: CASSDEGTSGIRKQFF
j_gene: TRBJ2-7; d_gene: TRBD2; v_gene: TRBV7-9; abundance: once; CDR3nt: TGTGCCAGCAGCGATACTAGCGGGGGCCCCTACGAGCAGTACTTC; CDR3aa: CASSDTSGGPYEQYF
j_gene: TRBJ2-6; d_gene: TRBD2; v_gene: TRBV7-6; abundance: -; CDR3nt: TGTGCCAGCAGCTTTGCTAGCGGGGGTTCTGGGGCCAACGTCCTGACTTTC; CDR3aa: CASSFASGGSGANVLTF
j_gene: TRBJ2-5; d_gene: -; v_gene: TRBV12-3/TRBV12-4; abundance: -; CDR3nt: TGTGCCAGCAGTTTTGGGGGGTGGGAGACCCAGTACTTC; CDR3aa: CASSFGGWETQYF
j_gene: TRBJ1-2; d_gene: TRBD1; v_gene: TRBV7-2; abundance: -; CDR3nt: TGTGCCAGCAGCCGGGGACAGACCTATGGCTACACCTTC; CDR3aa: CASSRGQTYGYTF
j_gene: TRBJ2-1; d_gene: TRBD2; v_gene: TRBV9; abundance: -; CDR3nt: TGTGCCAGCAGCGTAGTAGCGGGAAACTACAATGAGCAGTTCTTC; CDR3aa: CASSVVAGNYNEQFF
j_gene: TRBJ2-2; d_gene: TRBD1; v_gene: TRBV6-1; abundance: -; CDR3nt: TGTGCCAGCAGCCGGGACAGGAACACCGGGGAGCTGTTTTTT; CDR3aa: CASSRDRNTGELFF
j_gene: TRBJ2-3; d_gene: TRBD2; v_gene: TRBV5-6; abundance: -; CDR3nt: TGTGCCAGCAGCCCTGGACTAGCGGGGGCAGATACGCAGTATTTT; CDR3aa: CASSPGLAGADTQYF
j_gene: TRBJ2-7; d_gene: -; v_gene: TRBV5-4; abundance: -; CDR3nt: TGTGCCAGCAGCTTAGGGGACTCCCGCCGGGAGCAGTACTTC; CDR3aa: CASSLGDSRREQYF
j_gene: TRBJ2-2; d_gene: -; v_gene: TRBV7-2; abundance: -; CDR3nt: TGTGCCAGCAGCTCCCGACAGGGAGGGCTGTTTTTT; CDR3aa: CASSSRQGGLFF
j_gene: TRBJ2-7; d_gene: TRBD1; v_gene: TRBV18; abundance: -; CDR3nt: TGTGCCAGCTCACCCCCGACAGGGGGCTCCTACGAGCAGTACTTC; CDR3aa: CASSPPTGGSYEQYF
j_gene: TRBJ2-2; d_gene: TRBD1; v_gene: TRBV6-2/TRBV6-3; abundance: -; CDR3nt: TGTGCCAGCAGTTCCCGACGGACAGGCCCCAAGAACACCGGGGAGCTGTTTTTT; CDR3aa: CASSSRRTGPKNTGELFF
j_gene: TRBJ2-2; d_gene: TRBD2; v_gene: TRBV2; abundance: -; CDR3nt: TGTGCCAGCAGTGGAGTGCGGGAGGATCTGGGCGGGGAGCTGTTTTTT; CDR3aa: CASSGVREDLGGELFF
j_gene: TRBJ1-2; d_gene: -; v_gene: TRBV6-5; abundance: -; CDR3nt: TGTGCCAGCAGGACAGGTCTATATGGCTACACCTTC; CDR3aa: CASRTGLYGYTF
j_gene: TRBJ2-6; d_gene: TRBD2; v_gene: TRBV7-9; abundance: -; CDR3nt: TGTGCCAGCAGCTTAGCGGGGGGGACTGGGGCCAACGTCCTGACTTTC; CDR3aa: CASSLAGGTGANVLTF
j_gene: TRBJ1-2; d_gene: -; v_gene: TRBV19; abundance: -; CDR3nt: TGTGCCAGTAGTATAGTCGGGGATTCGGGCTATGGCTACACCTTC; CDR3aa: CASSIVGDSGYGYTF
j_gene: TRBJ1-2; d_gene: TRBD1; v_gene: TRBV29-1; abundance: -; CDR3nt: TGCAGCGTTGAGGGGCGACAGGGGGCTCGAAGCTATGGCTACACCTTC; CDR3aa: CSVEGRQGARSYGYTF
j_gene: TRBJ2-7; d_gene: TRBD1; v_gene: TRBV7-6; abundance: -; CDR3nt: TGTGCCAGCAGCTTAATGGTTGGTGGACAGGGGTCTGCCACCTACGAGCAGTACTTC; CDR3aa: CASSLMVGGQGSATYEQYF
j_gene: TRBJ2-7; d_gene: -; v_gene: TRBV11-2; abundance: -; CDR3nt: TGTGCCAGCAGCTCCCGGACAGCCACCGGGCAGTACTTC; CDR3aa: CASSSRTATGQYF
j_gene: TRBJ2-3; d_gene: TRBD2; v_gene: TRBV5-4; abundance: -; CDR3nt: TGTGCCAGCAGCTCGGCATATGGCGGGAGCCCCACAGATACGCAGTATTTT; CDR3aa: CASSSAYGGSPTDTQYF
j_gene: TRBJ1-2; d_gene: TRBD1; v_gene: TRBV11-3; abundance: -; CDR3nt: TGTGCCAGCAGCTTAGGTCCAGGGGGCGGCTACACCTTC; CDR3aa: CASSLGPGGGYTF
j_gene: TRBJ2-7; d_gene: TRBD1; v_gene: TRBV10-3; abundance: -; CDR3nt: TGTGCCATCAGTGAGGAGACAGGGGGCTCGTATAGGGGCTACGAGCAGTACTTC; CDR3aa: CAISEETGGSYRGYEQYF
j_gene: TRBJ1-6; d_gene: -; v_gene: TRBV6-6; abundance: -; CDR3nt: TGTGCCAGCGCACTGGGTCAGGGGTTCCGATCACCCCTCCACTTT; CDR3aa: CASALGQGFRSPLHF
j_gene: TRBJ2-4; d_gene: -; v_gene: TRBV4-3; abundance: -; CDR3nt: TGCGCCAGCAGCCAAGGGTTGCGGGACAAAAACATTCAGTACTTC; CDR3aa: CASSQGLRDKNIQYF
j_gene: TRBJ1-1; d_gene: TRBD1; v_gene: TRBV27; abundance: -; CDR3nt: TGTGCCAGCGGCAGGGGGCTAAGGGCGGGAACTGAAGCTTTCTTT; CDR3aa: CASGRGLRAGTEAFF
j_gene: TRBJ2-7; d_gene: TRBD2; v_gene: TRBV7-9; abundance: -; CDR3nt: TGTGCCAGCAGCCCCGGACTAGCTCGGTCCTACGAGCAGTACTTC; CDR3aa: CASSPGLARSYEQYF
j_gene: TRBJ1-5; d_gene: -; v_gene: TRBV3-1/TRBV3-2; abundance: -; CDR3nt: TGTGCCAGCAGCCAAGATATTACTAGGAATCAGCCCCAGCATTTT; CDR3aa: CASSQDITRNQPQHF
j_gene: TRBJ2-2; d_gene: -; v_gene: TRBV7-2; abundance: -; CDR3nt: TGTGCCAGCAGCCTCGGCACCGGGGAGCTGTTTTTT; CDR3aa: CASSLGTGELFF
j_gene: TRBJ2-7; d_gene: TRBD2; v_gene: TRBV10-3; abundance: once; CDR3nt: TGTGCCATCAGCGGGAGGGAATACCGGGACTACGAGCAGTACTTC; CDR3aa: CAISGREYRDYEQYF
j_gene: TRBJ2-2; d_gene: TRBD2; v_gene: TRBV18; abundance: once; CDR3nt: TGTGCCAGCTCACCATCCGCGGGAGTTAACACCGGGGAGCTGTTTTTT; CDR3aa: CASSPSAGVNTGELFF
j_gene: TRBJ1-6; d_gene: TRBD1; v_gene: TRBV27; abundance: -; CDR3nt: TGTGCCAGCAGTTTAGGGGACAGGTCCTATAATTCACCCCTCCACTTT; CDR3aa: CASSLGDRSYNSPLHF
j_gene: TRBJ1-2; d_gene: -; v_gene: TRBV14; abundance: -; CDR3nt: TGTGCCAGCAGCCAAGTAGGGGATAGGGGCTACACCTTC; CDR3aa: CASSQVGDRGYTF
j_gene: TRBJ2-7; d_gene: -; v_gene: TRBV6-2/TRBV6-3; abundance: -; CDR3nt: TGTGCCAGCAGTTACTCCCCGACAGGAGTGATCGACGAGCAGTACTTC; CDR3aa: CASSYSPTGVIDEQYF
j_gene: TRBJ2-7; d_gene: TRBD2; v_gene: TRBV6-5; abundance: -; CDR3nt: TGTGCCAGCAGTTACGGCTCTAGCGGGAGTGAAGAGCAGTACTTC; CDR3aa: CASSYGSSGSEEQYF
j_gene: TRBJ2-1; d_gene: TRBD2; v_gene: TRBV5-8; abundance: once; CDR3nt: TGTGCCAGCAGCTTGTACACGCGTCGAACTAGCGGCTACAATGAGCAGTTCTTC; CDR3aa: CASSLYTRRTSGYNEQFF
j_gene: TRBJ2-5; d_gene: -; v_gene: TRBV4-2; abundance: -; CDR3nt: TGTGCCAGCAGCCAAGGGGCTAGCGTAGAGACCCAGTACTTC; CDR3aa: CASSQGASVETQYF
j_gene: TRBJ2-4; d_gene: -; v_gene: TRBV6-6; abundance: -; CDR3nt: TGTGCCAGCAGTTACGAATCGGACATTCAGTACTTC; CDR3aa: CASSYESDIQYF
j_gene: TRBJ1-6; d_gene: -; v_gene: TRBV5-1; abundance: -; CDR3nt: TGCGCCAGCAGCTTGGCCGTTTCAGGTCCAAGTTCACCCCTCCACTTT; CDR3aa: CASSLAVSGPSSPLHF
j_gene: TRBJ1-2; d_gene: -; v_gene: TRBV4-2; abundance: -; CDR3nt: TGTGCCAGCAGCCAAGATAGGACGGGGATCGGTGGCTACACCTTC; CDR3aa: CASSQDRTGIGGYTF
j_gene: TRBJ2-7; d_gene: TRBD2; v_gene: TRBV7-9; abundance: -; CDR3nt: TGTGCCAGCAGCTTAGCGCTTACTAGCGGCTACGAGCAGTACTTC; CDR3aa: CASSLALTSGYEQYF
j_gene: TRBJ2-5; d_gene: -; v_gene: TRBV6-2/TRBV6-3; abundance: -; CDR3nt: TGTGCCAGCAGCCCCGCGAAAACCCAGTACTTC; CDR3aa: CASSPAKTQYF
j_gene: TRBJ2-7; d_gene: TRBD1; v_gene: TRBV5-5; abundance: -; CDR3nt: TGTGCCAGCAGCTTCGCAGGGGGATCCTACGAGCAGTACTTC; CDR3aa: CASSFAGGSYEQYF
j_gene: TRBJ2-7; d_gene: TRBD1; v_gene: TRBV5-1; abundance: -; CDR3nt: TGCGCCAGCAGCTTGGGGGACAGTTGGAACGAGCAGTACTTC; CDR3aa: CASSLGDSWNEQYF
j_gene: TRBJ2-5; d_gene: TRBD1; v_gene: TRBV5-1; abundance: -; CDR3nt: TGCGCCAGCAGGTGGCAGGGGGTCCGGGAGACCCAGTACTTC; CDR3aa: CASRWQGVRETQYF
j_gene: TRBJ2-1; d_gene: -; v_gene: TRBV19; abundance: -; CDR3nt: TGTGCCAGTAGCGCTGAGGAGTCGCCCTACAATGAGCAGTTCTTC; CDR3aa: CASSAEESPYNEQFF